These 20 T cell receptor beta chains came from one sample sequenced in a study of blood T cells in healthy people across ages. Sample-barcoded 5' priming and a J-beta primer mix drove a second PCR of roughly 6 to 12 cycles. TCRdb itself ran the 5' RACE reads through MiXCR, one entry per CDR3 protein. The sample contains about 1.5 million distinct CDR3 sequences, about 45% of which appear only once. Sequenced: blood. Receptor source: a woman in her late teens or twenties in good health.

Regarding this clonotype: Germline is not matched at one junction end, which may reflect a read error. The V and J genes are TRBV29-1 and TRBJ2-1; D assignment may be TRBD1 or TRBD2 (5 bases each). Germline CDR1 reads SQVTM; CDR2 reads ANQGSEA. This CDR3 has 12 residues. This CDR3 is CSTAGTRNGQFF. The DNA of the CDR3 is TGCAGCACAGCCGGGACGAGGAATGGGCAGTTCTTC.

The CDR3 region has the DNA TGTGCCAGCAGCTTAGGCTGGAGTAGCACAGATACGCAGTATTTT. Translating gives CASSLGWSSTDTQYF. This chain connects TRBV7-2 to TRBJ2-3; D uncertain. The CDR3 runs 15 residues. Germline assignment: CDR1 SGHTA and CDR2 FQGNSA. V was pared by 1 base and J by 0 bases, with 8 bases between.

V and J are TRBV6-5 and TRBJ2-5; 12 positions agree with TRBD2. The CDR3 has 16 amino acids. Per germline, CDR1 MNHEY and CDR2 SVGAGI. The ends lost 6 bases at V and 11 bases at J; junction bases unmatched: 16. The CDR3 protein is CASSHILAGGYNEQYF. The DNA for the CDR3 is TGTGCCAGCAGCCATATACTAGCGGGAGGATACAATGAGCAGTACTTC.

The chain combines TRBV20-1 with TRBJ2-1; TRBD2 matches 8 bases. Germline V lookup: CDR1 DFQATT, CDR2 SNEGSKA (reference sequence). V gave up 0 bases and J gave up 0 bases; unmatched junction bases: 7. This CDR3 spans 17 amino acids. The CDR3 region is CSARDRLAGTSYNEQFF. The CDR3 DNA follows: TGCAGTGCTAGAGATCGGCTAGCGGGCACCTCCTACAATGAGCAGTTCTTC.

V and J are TRBV2 and TRBJ1-5; D remains unclear. This CDR3 has 14 amino acids. CDR1 SNHLY and CDR2 FYNNEI come from the germline V gene. The ends were cut back, 7 bases at V and 3 bases at J, with 13 bases in the middle. As DNA, the CDR3 is TGTGCCAGCACTAAGGACTCACTCAATCAGCCCCAGCATTTT. Amino acids: CASTKDSLNQPQHF.

V usage is TRBV28 and J usage is TRBJ1-5, with D unclear. The V gene lost 3 bases and the J gene lost 4 bases, with 7 bases spanning the gap. Germline CDR1 MDHEN, CDR2 SYDVKM. The CDR3 sequence is 13 residues long. CDR3 amino acids: CASSFGINQPQHF. The CDR3 DNA reads TGTGCCAGCAGTTTTGGGATAAATCAGCCCCAGCATTTT. Full variable domain (remainder filled in from reference TRBV28 and TRBJ1-5): DVKVTQSSRYLVKRTGEKVFLECVQDMDHENMFWYRQDPGLGLRLIYFSYDVKMKEKGDIPEGYSVSREKKERFSLILESASTNQTSMYLCASSFGINQPQHFGDGTRLSIL.

This clonotype was seen at least ten times. The chain joins TRBV6-2 or TRBV6-3 to TRBJ2-3; TRBD1 matches at 9 bases. CDR3 length: 15 amino acids. V shed 0 bases and J 8 bases; nucleotides not matched to a gene: 6. Germline V CDR1 and CDR2: MNHEY, SVGEGT. CDR3 DNA sequence: TGTGCCAGCAGTTACTCGTTGGGACAGGGTACTACGCAGTATTTT. Translation gives CASSYSLGQGTTQYF.

The V call is TRBV7-9, the J call TRBJ2-7, with TRBD2 as a possible D gene (6 bases). This CDR3 has 18 residues. From germline, CDR1 is SEHNR and CDR2 FQNEAQ (reference sequence). Between the trimmed V and J ends, which lost 4 bases and 7 bases, there was a span of 29 bases. The CDR3 nucleotides are TGTGCCAGCAGCTCTCTCTCCTTAGCGGCGAGCTCCTACAATGAGCAGTACTTC. Protein product: CASSSLSLAASSYNEQYF.

This chain joins TRBV2 and TRBJ2-7; D is tentatively TRBD1 or TRBD2 (5 bases each). Germline V gene lookup returns CDR1 SNHLY and CDR2 FYNNEI. Trimming shortened V by 8 bases and J by 2 bases, and 13 bases separated the two germline ends. This CDR3 has 13 amino acids. This CDR3 is CASQLRGTYEQYF. CDR3 DNA sequence: TGTGCCAGCCAATTACGGGGCACCTACGAGCAGTACTTC. The variable domain in full, with the rest retrieved from reference TRBV2 and TRBJ2-7, is EPEVTQTPSHQVTQMGQEVILRCVPISNHLYFYWYRQILGQKVEFLVSFYNNEISEKSEIFDDQFSVERPDGSNFTLKIRSTKLEDSAMYFCASQLRGTYEQYFGPGTRLTVT.

V and J are TRBV3-1 and TRBJ1-2; TRBD1 aligns across 7 bases. CDR3 size: 14 residues. V dropped 5 bases and J dropped 3; count of bases not matched to a gene: 6. Germline V CDR1 and CDR2: LGHDT, YNNKEL (reference sequence). CDR3 loop: CASSDDRADYGYTF. The CDR3 nucleotides read TGTGCCAGCAGCGACGACAGGGCTGACTATGGCTACACCTTC.

A single count supports this clonotype. J is TRBJ1-5 and V is TRBV7-9; possible D gene TRBD1, 6 bases. Trimming stripped 4 bases from V and 1 base from J, with 11 bases between. Germline V gene sequence: CDR1 SEHNR, CDR2 FQNEAQ (reference sequence). CDR3 length: 15 amino acids. The CDR3 reads CASSSGAFSNQPQHF. CDR3 DNA: TGTGCCAGCAGCTCAGGGGCATTCAGCAATCAGCCCCAGCATTTT. Variable domain in full (rest from reference TRBV7-9 and TRBJ1-5): DTGVSQNPRHKITKRGQNVTFRCDPISEHNRLYWYRQTLGQGPEFLTYFQNEAQLEKSRLLSDRFSAERPKGSFSTLEIQRTEQGDSAMYLCASSSGAFSNQPQHFGDGTRLSIL.

The J gene is TRBJ1-1, the V gene TRBV25-1; TRBD1 might be the D (5 bases). Trimming took off 4 bases at V and 6 bases at J, with 9 bases between the two ends. Germline V gene lookup returns CDR1 MGHDK and CDR2 SYGVNS. The CDR3 sequence is 12 residues long. CDR3 sequence (DNA): TGTGCCAGCAGTGGGGACGGCGCTGAAGCTTTCTTT. Its protein product is CASSGDGAEAFF.

The chain couples TRBV20-1 to TRBJ1-5; D is uncertain. Trimming took off 3 bases at V and 4 bases at J, with 7 bases between the two ends. The CDR3 covers 12 residues. The germline V gene has CDR1 DFQATT and CDR2 SNEGSKA (reference sequence). In nucleotides, the CDR3 is TGCAGTGCTAGTCAACCAAATCAGCCCCAGCATTTT. Translation gives CSASQPNQPQHF.

The chain employs TRBV24-1 and TRBJ1-2, with 7 bases identical to TRBD1. This CDR3 is 14 amino acids long. V was pared by 4 bases and J by 7 bases, with 8 bases of the junction left unmatched. Germline CDR1 KGHDR, CDR2 SFDVKD. CDR3 region: CATSETYRGGGYTF. CDR3 DNA: TGTGCCACCAGTGAGACCTACAGGGGAGGTGGCTACACCTTC.

The chain joins TRBV15 to TRBJ1-5; D is uncertain. Germline CDR1 and CDR2: LNHNV and YYDKDF (reference sequence). This CDR3 spans 15 amino acids. V lost 3 bases to trimming and J lost 0 bases, with 9 bases between them. DNA for the CDR3: TGTGCCACCAGCAGTCCGGGTTATAGCAATCAGCCCCAGCATTTT. It specifies CATSSPGYSNQPQHF.

V is TRBV6-2 or TRBV6-3 and J is TRBJ2-7; D call uncertain. From germline, CDR1 is MNHEY and CDR2 SVGEGT. The CDR3 has 12 residues. V was shortened by 2 bases and J by 7 bases, with 9 bases between the two germline ends. CDR3 in DNA: TGTGCCAGCAGTTACGATTTGGGGGAGCAGTACTTC. This translates into CASSYDLGEQYF.

This clonotype has at least ten counts. This chain connects TRBV6-5 to TRBJ1-1; 8 bases match TRBD1. Germline assignment: CDR1 MNHEY and CDR2 SVGAGI. V was clipped by 5 bases and J by 4 bases; unmatched bases: 9. The CDR3 covers 15 residues. The CDR3 DNA follows: TGTGCCAGCAGTCTCTCTCAGGGGGCGGGCACTGAAGCTTTCTTT. Translation: CASSLSQGAGTEAFF.

As for this clonotype: One junction end disagrees with the germline gene, perhaps due to a read error. The chain employs TRBV5-1 and TRBJ2-5; maybe TRBD1 (6 bases). The J call may be incorrect, as the DNA end agrees better with TRBJ2-7. From germline, CDR1 is SGHRS and CDR2 YFSETQ. CDR3 length: 14 residues. The CDR3 DNA sequence: TGTGCCAGCAGCTTAGTACAGGGAGCCTACGAGCAGTACTTC. Translating gives CASSLVQGAYEQYF.

The chain has TRBV2 and TRBJ1-1, with no clear D. Trimming took 5 bases from V and 9 from J, leaving 13 bases between them. Looked up from germline, CDR1 is SNHLY and CDR2 is FYNNEI. The CDR3 length is 12 residues. The CDR3 region has the DNA TGTGCCAGCAGTCTTGGGTCAGAAAAAGCTTTCTTT. This sequence encodes CASSLGSEKAFF.

J is TRBJ2-3 and V is TRBV5-6, with TRBD1 matching over 7 bases. CDR1 and CDR2 from the germline V gene are SGHDT and YYEEEE. The CDR3 is made up of 13 amino acids. The J segment lost 8 bases and the V segment lost 7 bases, leaving 10 bases of the junction unmatched. The CDR3 here is CASVGRGSPTQYF. The CDR3 DNA reads TGTGCCAGCGTCGGCAGGGGGTCACCTACGCAGTATTTT.